The 28 T cell receptor beta chains in this list originate from one sample, sequenced in a study of blood T cell repertoires in COVID-19. Generated by immunoSEQ multiplex PCR, the TCRdb table keeps only in-frame clones and is missing some. The sample shows about 220,000 clones, roughly 85% of them seen only once. The sequencing sample was made of peripheral blood. Every receptor here comes from a woman in her 70s with COVID-19, enrolled during active disease.

The chain joins TRBV27 to TRBJ2-2; TRBD2 matches 8 bases. Germline values: CDR1 MNHEY, CDR2 SMNVEV (reference sequence). The CDR3 length is 15 residues. V dropped 2 bases and J dropped 4; count of bases not matched to a gene: 3. For the CDR3, the DNA is TGTGCCAGCAGTTTAGGAAGCGGGAGCACCGGGGAGCTGTTTTTT. Translated: CASSLGSGSTGELFF.

The rearrangement joins TRBV19 to TRBJ1-2, with D perhaps TRBD1 (5 bases). The CDR3 covers 15 residues. Trimming cost V 8 bases and J 0 bases, with 16 bases left between them. The germline V gene has CDR1 LNHDA and CDR2 SQIVND (reference sequence). The CDR3 DNA is TGTGCCAGTTCCCCGACAGCCGTAGCTAACTATGGCTACACCTTC. It codes for CASSPTAVANYGYTF. Looking up the rest from reference TRBV19 and TRBJ1-2 gives the full variable domain: DGGITQSPKYLFRKEGQNVTLSCEQNLNHDAMYWYRQDPGQGLRLIYYSQIVNDFQKGDIAEGYSVSREKKESFPLTVTSAQKNPTAFYLCASSPTAVANYGYTFGSGTRLTVV.

This clone was seen once. The V gene is TRBV7-2, the J gene TRBJ2-5; 8 bases align to TRBD2. V gave up 5 bases and J gave up 5 bases; unmatched junction bases: 10. CDR1 is SGHTA and CDR2 is FQGNSA in the germline V gene. The CDR3 is 15 amino acids. The CDR3 nucleotides are TGTGCCAGCAGCCCCCAAGGTAGCGGGATCGAGACCCAGTACTTC. As protein: CASSPQGSGIETQYF.

The chain links TRBV9 to TRBJ1-3; weak D call: TRBD1 (5 bases). This CDR3 is 15 amino acids long. Looked up from germline, CDR1 is SGDLS and CDR2 is YYNGEE. V lost 0 bases and J lost 0, with 7 bases in between. The CDR3 is CASSVGRDSGNTIYF. For the CDR3, the DNA is TGTGCCAGCAGCGTAGGCAGGGACTCTGGAAACACCATATATTTT.

The CDR3, as DNA: TGTGTCAACGGGGGTAAGGAGCAGTACTTC. Translated, it gives CVNGGKEQYF. The V gene is TRBV2, the J gene TRBJ2-7; tentatively, D is TRBD2 (6 bases). Germline V gene data show CDR1 as SNHLY and CDR2 as FYNNEI. The CDR3 loop spans 10 amino acids. Together with reference TRBV2 and TRBJ2-7, the CDR3 gives the full variable domain: EPEVTQTPSHQVTQMGQEVILRCVPISNHLYFYWYRQILGQKVEFLVSFYNNEISEKSEIFDDQFSVERPDGSNFTLKIRSTKLEDSAMYFCVNGGKEQYFGPGTRLTVT.

The V call is TRBV5-1, the J call TRBJ2-5, with TRBD2 identical over 12 bases. The CDR3 sequence is 16 residues long. From germline, CDR1 is SGHRS and CDR2 YFSETQ. J was trimmed by 2 bases and V by 4 bases; bases with no gene match: 6. CDR3 protein: CASSPRTSGAQETQYF. For the CDR3, the DNA is TGCGCCAGCAGCCCTCGGACTAGCGGGGCACAAGAGACCCAGTACTTC.

This clone was seen repeatedly, ten times or more. Other DNA sequences from this sample encode an identical CDR3 as well. The chain is built from TRBV7-9 and TRBJ1-1; the D is unclear. The CDR3 totals 13 residues. Germline V lookup: CDR1 SEHNR, CDR2 FQNEAQ (reference sequence). Trimming removed 3 bases from V and 1 base from J, with 6 bases in between. The CDR3 protein is CASSLSGNTEAFF. The CDR3 nucleotides are TGTGCCAGCAGCTTGAGCGGGAACACTGAAGCTTTCTTT.

The chain carries TRBV4-1 and TRBJ2-2, with 8 bases lining up with TRBD1. The germline gives CDR1 MGHRA, CDR2 YSYEKL. J gave up 6 bases and V 3 bases, and 9 bases lay outside the gene matches. The CDR3 is 16 amino acids. CDR3 coding DNA: TGCGCCAGCAGCCACCCGGGGCAGGGGGCATCCGGGGAGCTGTTTTTT. Protein sequence: CASSHPGQGASGELFF.

CDR3 amino acids: CASSLGQGFSNQPQHF. In DNA form, the CDR3 reads TGTGCCAGTAGTCTTGGACAGGGGTTTAGCAATCAGCCCCAGCATTTT. The chain carries TRBV19 and TRBJ1-5, with 9 bases that match TRBD1. Germline CDR1 reads LNHDA; CDR2 reads SQIVND (reference sequence). V was pared by 5 bases and J by 0 bases, with 5 bases of the junction left unmatched. The CDR3 runs to 16 residues.

The chain employs TRBV7-9 and TRBJ2-7; D might be TRBD2 (7 bases). The germline V and J ends were trimmed by 10 bases and 3 bases, with 13 bases remaining between them. CDR3 length: 12 residues. Germline lookup yields CDR1 SEHNR and CDR2 FQNEAQ (reference sequence). In nucleotides, the CDR3 is TGTGCCACCGCGGGGGCTAGCTACGAGCAGTACTTC. This codes for CATAGASYEQYF. Complete variable domain (other parts from reference TRBV7-9 and TRBJ2-7): DTGVSQNPRHKITKRGQNVTFRCDPISEHNRLYWYRQTLGQGPEFLTYFQNEAQLEKSRLLSDRFSAERPKGSFSTLEIQRTEQGDSAMYLCATAGASYEQYFGPGTRLTVT.

The chain uses TRBV20-1 and TRBJ2-5, with D maybe TRBD1 (5 bases). This CDR3 is built from 13 residues. The germline V gene has CDR1 DFQATT and CDR2 SNEGSKA (reference sequence). V lost 3 bases and J 5 bases, leaving 13 bases between the germline ends. The CDR3 DNA reads TGCAGTGCTAGTCAGGGCTTCCGGGAGACCCAGTACTTC. Protein: CSASQGFRETQYF.

CDR3 in DNA: TGTGCCAGCAGCGACTCGACAGAGGATAGCGAAAAACTGTTTTTT. This translates into CASSDSTEDSEKLFF. This rearrangement joins TRBV7-9 to TRBJ1-4; a weak D match, TRBD1 (5 bases). Germline CDR1 reads SEHNR; CDR2 reads FQNEAQ (reference sequence). V was pared by 5 bases and J by 8 bases, with 18 bases between. This CDR3 comprises 15 residues.

Comment on this clone: The sample has other DNA sequences that encode this CDR3 too. V and J are TRBV11-2 and TRBJ1-2; 7 bases match TRBD1. The CDR3 length is 13 residues. Germline loops: CDR1 SGHAT, CDR2 FQNNGV. V dropped 3 bases and J dropped 2; count of bases not matched to a gene: 0. The CDR3 is CASSLDRNYGYTF. DNA for the CDR3: TGTGCCAGCAGCTTGGACAGGAACTATGGCTACACCTTC.

V usage is TRBV7-9 and J usage is TRBJ2-5, with TRBD1 matching over 12 bases. The V gene end was trimmed by 5 bases and the J gene end by 6 bases; junction bases not matched to a gene: 7. CDR1 and CDR2 (germline): SEHNR, FQNEAQ (reference sequence). There are 15 residues in the CDR3. CDR3 region: CASSPSGQGAQTQYF. The DNA for the CDR3 is TGTGCCAGCAGCCCCTCGGGACAGGGGGCGCAGACCCAGTACTTC.

The V and J genes are TRBV11-3 and TRBJ2-1, with D possibly being TRBD1 (6 bases). This CDR3 comprises 14 residues. Trimming left V 5 bases short and J 7 bases short, with 15 bases between. The germline CDR1 and CDR2 sequences are SGHNT and YENEEA. CDR3 nucleotides: TGTGCCAGCAGCACATACAGGGCTGAGAATGAGCAGTTCTTC. Protein: CASSTYRAENEQFF.

The V call is TRBV5-1, the J call TRBJ1-1, with a tentative D call TRBD1 (5 bases). V was cut by 1 base and J by 1 base, with 11 bases left in between. The CDR3 covers 15 residues. Germline V lookup: CDR1 SGHRS, CDR2 YFSETQ. CDR3 protein: CASSLRVGANTEAFF. CDR3 nucleotide sequence: TGCGCCAGCAGCTTGAGGGTAGGGGCGAACACTGAAGCTTTCTTT.

V usage is TRBV20-1 and J usage is TRBJ2-3; D is unclear. V lost 6 bases and J 9 bases, leaving 13 bases between the germline ends. Germline V gene sequence: CDR1 DFQATT, CDR2 SNEGSKA (reference sequence). The CDR3 length is 11 residues. CDR3 loop: CSALLVPTQYF. The CDR3 DNA sequence: TGCAGTGCGCTTCTAGTTCCCACGCAGTATTTT.

V is TRBV6-5 and J is TRBJ1-6; possible D gene TRBD1, 5 bases. V was shortened by 6 bases and J by 9 bases, with 15 bases between the two germline ends. This CDR3 region has 14 residues. Germline V CDR1 and CDR2: MNHEY, SVGAGI. CDR3 sequence (DNA): TGTGCCAGCAGCCAGCCGGGGGAAAGTTCACCCCTCCACTTT. Translated, it gives CASSQPGESSPLHF.

This clone was observed a single time. The CDR3 here is CASSQTWEAGVGEQYF. The CDR3 region has the DNA TGTGCCAGCAGCCAGACCTGGGAAGCGGGAGTTGGCGAGCAGTACTTC. The gene calls are TRBV3-1 (or the pseudogene TRBV3-2) and TRBJ2-7, with 8 positions matching TRBD2. V shed 3 bases, J shed 6 bases, and the junction held 13 bases outside the gene matches. There are 16 residues in the CDR3. Germline assignment: CDR1 LGHDT and CDR2 YNNKEL (reference sequence).

The J gene is TRBJ2-3, the V gene TRBV2; weak D call: TRBD2 (6 bases). The CDR3 contains 14 residues. Germline CDR1 reads SNHLY; CDR2 reads FYNNEI. V was clipped by 9 bases and J by 6 bases, with 19 bases between them. CDR3 nucleotide sequence: TGTGCCAGTAAATGGGAGGACTACTCTGATACGCAGTATTTT. Its translation is CASKWEDYSDTQYF.

The V and J genes are TRBV10-1 and TRBJ2-7, with 7 bases lining up with TRBD1. The CDR3 runs 16 residues. The trim removed 4 bases at V and 2 bases at J, leaving 11 bases unmatched. Germline loops: CDR1 WNHNN, CDR2 SYGVQD (reference sequence). The DNA of the CDR3 is TGCGCCAGCAGTGGCAGCCCAGGGGGACCTCCCTACGAGCAGTACTTC. Protein: CASSGSPGGPPYEQYF.

With regard to this clone: An end of the junction differs from the germline gene, which may be a read error. The J gene is TRBJ2-3, the V gene TRBV7-2; tentatively, D is TRBD2 (6 bases). Germline CDR1 and CDR2: SGHTA and FQGNSA. This CDR3 spans 10 amino acids. The CDR3 DNA sequence: TGTGCCAGCAGCCCAAGGGACTCCTCTTTT. It encodes CASSPRDSSF. The full variable domain, rest sourced from reference TRBV7-2 and TRBJ2-3, is GAGVSQSPSNKVTEKGKDVELRCDPISGHTALYWYRQSLGQGLEFLIYFQGNSAPDKSGLPSDRFSAERTGGSVSTLTIQRTQQEDSAVYLCASSPRDSSFGPGTRLTVL.

The chain is built from TRBV3-1 (or the pseudogene TRBV3-2) and TRBJ1-3; D might be TRBD1 (6 bases). CDR3 length equals 14 residues. Trimming removed 10 bases from V and 0 bases from J, with 13 bases in between. CDR1 is LGHDT and CDR2 is YNNKEL in the germline V gene (reference sequence). The CDR3 DNA is TGTGCCACCAGGGGCCTCAGCTCTGGAAACACCATATATTTT. This codes for CATRGLSSGNTIYF.

This chain links TRBV19 with TRBJ2-7, with TRBD2 matching 10 bases. The CDR3 length is 15 residues. The ends lost 6 bases at V and 2 bases at J; junction bases unmatched: 7. The germline CDR1 and CDR2 sequences are LNHDA and SQIVND (reference sequence). DNA for the CDR3: TGTGCCAGTAGACGCGGGACTAGCGTTACCTACGAGCAGTACTTC. It is translated as CASRRGTSVTYEQYF.

This chain links TRBV7-2 with TRBJ2-3, with 10 bases matching TRBD2. This CDR3 is 14 amino acids long. The trim removed 5 bases at V and 3 bases at J, leaving 2 bases unmatched. Germline-derived CDR1 and CDR2 are SGHTA and FQGNSA. CDR3: CASSLSGGTDTQYF. CDR3 nucleotides: TGTGCCAGCAGCCTTAGCGGGGGGACAGATACGCAGTATTTT.

V gene TRBV7-8 combines with J gene TRBJ2-2; 8 bases are shared with TRBD1. CDR1 is SGHVS and CDR2 is FQNEAQ in the germline V gene. V lost 10 bases and J lost 6; bases outside the gene matches: 13. This CDR3 has 15 residues. The CDR3 spells CATRTTGGVAGELFF. The CDR3 DNA sequence: TGTGCCACCAGAACCACAGGGGGTGTGGCCGGGGAGCTGTTTTTT.

The chain carries TRBV4-2 and TRBJ1-3; TRBD1 matches 9 bases. Unmatched junction bases numbered 0, after V lost 6 bases and J lost 0 bases. CDR1 is LGHNA and CDR2 is YNFKEQ in the germline V gene. This CDR3 spans 14 amino acids. CDR3 nucleotide sequence: TGTGCCAGCAGACAGGGGGCCTCTGGAAACACCATATATTTT. This gives the protein CASRQGASGNTIYF.

This clone was seen once. V gene TRBV11-2 combines with J gene TRBJ1-4; 9 nucleotides line up with TRBD1. J lost 8 bases, V lost 3 bases, and 4 bases had no gene match. The CDR3 sequence is 14 residues long. From germline, CDR1 is SGHAT and CDR2 FQNNGV. The chain's CDR3 is CASSLNRGHEKLFF. CDR3 sequence (DNA): TGTGCCAGCAGCTTGAACAGGGGGCACGAAAAACTGTTTTTT.